The present entry profiles one TCR beta chain with its context. This clone's antigen is unknown. At one end, the junction sequence differs from germline, possibly due to a read error. Amplification of TCR beta CDR3 regions was carried out from RNA transcripts. A first-round RT-PCR of the TCR CDR3 used the HTBI primer set with the Qiagen OneStep RT-PCR kit. The libraries were constructed in a second round of multiplex PCR and then size-selected and purified. Libraries were sequenced paired-end with 100 bp reads on an Illumina HiSeq2000. On the study's bioinformatics: Raw data were processed with SOAPnuke, discarding reads with adapters, uncalled bases, mean Phred below 15, or no exact constant-primer or identifier match. COPE v1.2.5 was used to merge the high-quality paired reads, and each unique nucleotide sequence was defined as a clonotype. MiTCR v1.1 was used to align clonotypes to the IMGT TRBV, TRBD and TRBJ reference segments. Analysis was restricted to V-J combinations with a frequency above 0.0001, which covered just over 98% of repertoires. The TCS score was defined as F50 (clonal expansion) divided by E x V (chaos), with BLOSUM62-based TCRdist calculated between CDR3 peptides within each V-J. Welch's t-statistics and random forest reduced 500 to 650 V-J features to 10 to 15, which were used in a naive Bayes classifier (R e1071). TCRdb reanalyzed the raw reads on its own, using fastp at Q25 for trimming and MiXCR for clone calling, and kept in-frame beta chains. Every CDR3 protein is listed once, alongside the most common genes and DNA of its rows. The authors' filters were not applied to this entry. This sample has a few hundred thousand distinct CDR3 sequences in its table, and about a sixth of those were observed once. The ten largest clones represent around 7.5% of the sample.

Stable Graves' hyperthyroidism was defined as no progression to ophthalmopathy during 18 months of follow-up. Hyperthyroidism patients were aged 18 to 65 years and newly diagnosed, with disease duration of less than 2 months. Patients with uncontrolled infections, other autoimmune diseases, pregnancy or lactation were excluded. Clinical symptoms, serum thyroxine and TRAb, thyroid ultrasound, and orbital computed tomography formed the basis for the diagnoses. PBMCs were separated from 10 ml of fresh peripheral blood using Ficoll-Paque density gradient centrifugation. Trizol reagent was used to extract total RNA, and RNA quality was then checked on an Agilent 2100 Bioanalyzer. This entry is derived from a study of T cells in Graves' hyperthyroidism and ophthalmopathy (dated by TCRdb to the late 2010s). Some background on the complete study: Peripheral blood was sampled at the time of initial diagnosis, prior to any treatment. To identify TCR V-J signatures that set the groups apart, the researchers used a discovery cohort of 90 to 100 patients, made up of around 40 with Graves' ophthalmopathy and some 55 with stable Graves' hyperthyroidism. Prospective prediction of ophthalmopathy was tested in an independent validation cohort consisting of roughly 19 hyperthyroidism patients and some 17 patients who later progressed to ophthalmopathy. For training and testing, the 100 or so patients in the discovery cohort were randomly divided in a 7:3 ratio. In addition, the study compared T-cell repertoires in thyroid tissue and in blood from roughly 6 Graves' hyperthyroidism patients. After blood sampling, hyperthyroidism patients were treated with methimazole at a starting dose of 30 mg daily, and ophthalmopathy patients were treated with high-dose intravenous methylprednisolone. The paper describes TCR Vbeta CDR3 sequencing of 140 or so peripheral blood samples, made up of around 41 ophthalmopathy patients, 70 to 75 hyperthyroidism patients and 17 progressor patients. Broad study findings and their caveats: Ophthalmopathy was separated from stable hyperthyroidism by a 13 V-J signature model, with just over 85% sensitivity and about 81% specificity obtained in cross-validation and 80%/75% obtained in testing. In validation, the model predicted progression to ophthalmopathy with roughly 66% sensitivity and less than 75% specificity, a median of about 6.7 months before onset. Sample size was not statistically predetermined, and blinding of investigators to group allocation was not performed. Most expanded thyroid clonotypes (frequency above 0.001) were also detected in blood, suggesting blood repertoires may reflect thyroid immune responses.

In the germline V gene, CDR1 corresponds to MDHEN and CDR2 to SYDVKM. The CDR3 starts with the cysteine, ends with the phenylalanine, and has 14 residues. Just CDR3 DNA is preserved here, 42 bases in frame from base 1. The source material was blood. The chain joins TRBV28 to TRBJ1-1; D gene: possibly TRBD1, on 5 matching bases. This sequence was found in a woman aged 25 to 45 with Graves' hyperthyroidism. The CDR3 sequence is CAGSLPGRNTEAFF. In nucleotide form, the sequence is TGTGCCGGCAGTTTACCGGGACGGAACACTGAAGCTTTCTTT.